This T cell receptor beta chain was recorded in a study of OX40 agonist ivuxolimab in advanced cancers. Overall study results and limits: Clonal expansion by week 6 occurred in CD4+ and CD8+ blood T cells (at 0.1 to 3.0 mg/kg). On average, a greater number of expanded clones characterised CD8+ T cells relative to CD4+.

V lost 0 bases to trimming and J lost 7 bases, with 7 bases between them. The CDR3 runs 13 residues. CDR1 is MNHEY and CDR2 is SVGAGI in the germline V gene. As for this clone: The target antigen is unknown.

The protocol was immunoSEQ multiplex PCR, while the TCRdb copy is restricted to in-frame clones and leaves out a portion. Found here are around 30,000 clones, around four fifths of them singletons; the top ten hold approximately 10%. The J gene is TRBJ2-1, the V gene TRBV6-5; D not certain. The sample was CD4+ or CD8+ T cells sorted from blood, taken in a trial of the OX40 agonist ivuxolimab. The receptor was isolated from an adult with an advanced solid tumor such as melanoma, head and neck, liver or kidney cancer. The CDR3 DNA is TGTGCCAGCAGTTACTCGCTCGTAAATGAGCAGTTCTTC. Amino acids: CASSYSLVNEQFF.